The clone carrying this T cell receptor beta chain has a handful of counts. As yet, its antigen is unknown. This CDR3 has 11 amino acids. From germline, CDR1 is SEHNR and CDR2 FQNEAQ (reference sequence). V gave up 8 bases and J gave up 4 bases, with 7 bases separating them. This specimen belongs to a study of identical twins. Study-wide points: Models underestimated how often monozygotic twins shared out-of-frame TCR alpha. There was an excess of low generation probability in the out-of-frame alpha sequences that twins shared.

TCRdb redid the calling of the 5' RACE reads with MiXCR, one entry per CDR3 protein. The sample lists 1.5 million to 2 million distinct CDR3 sequences; about 31% were seen once. The receptor comes from a newborn girl in good health. Input material: cord blood. The chain is built from TRBV7-9 and TRBJ2-3; D may be TRBD1 (5 bases). The CDR3 loop is CASPRADTQYF. The CDR3 DNA is TGTGCCAGCCCCAGGGCAGATACGCAGTATTTT.